This T cell receptor delta chain appears in the sequencing data of a study of gamma-delta chains in newborns, infants, children. Across the whole study: Innate gammadelta T cells reportedly expand polyclonally right after birth, driven by microbial exposure, per the title.

Looked up from germline, CDR1 is GEAIGNYY and CDR2 is EKD. V lost 2 bases and J lost 6; bases outside the gene matches: 4. CDR3 size: 17 residues. This clone has only a few counts. A far larger clone lies a single base away; this is likely a read error. TCRdb re-called the reads through CATT. The sample shows around 6,700 delta-chain clones, 0.5% to 0.8% of them seen only once. Sequenced input: blood. The receptor was isolated from a child who was a newborn, infant or young child, either healthy, febrile or measles-vaccinated (not recorded which). This rearrangement joins TRDV2 to TRDJ3, with 12 bases identical to TRDD3. The CDR3 coding sequence is TGTGCCTGTGACAGTACTGGGGGATACTTGGACACCCGACAGATGTTTTTC. It specifies CACDSTGGYLDTRQMFF.